This T cell receptor (beta chain) was captured in a study of blood T cell repertoires in COVID-19. The CDR3 length is 15 residues. Germline CDR1 and CDR2: SGHRS and YFSETQ. The V end lost 0 bases, the J end lost 1 base, and 10 bases lay between the germline ends. In the authors' workflow: Reference gene primers were amplified, and this amplification served to estimate nucleated cell counts. Generated by immunoSEQ multiplex PCR, the TCRdb table keeps only in-frame clones and is missing some. V, J and clone size reflect that table, while D and trimming were determined from the DNA. The sample carries some 43,000 clones, around 87% recorded once.

Sequences were obtained from peripheral blood. The J gene is TRBJ1-1, the V gene TRBV5-1, with a weak D call TRBD1 (5 bases). The clonotype comes from a human donor in a cohort sampled during active COVID-19. This chain's CDR3 is CASSLGGGENTEAFF. CDR3 nucleotide sequence: TGCGCCAGCAGCTTGGGTGGAGGGGAGAACACTGAAGCTTTCTTT. The variable domain in full, with the rest retrieved from reference TRBV5-1 and TRBJ1-1, is KAGVTQTPRYLIKTRGQQVTLSCSPISGHRSVSWYQQTPGQGLQFLFEYFSETQRNKGNFPGRFSGRQFSNSRSEMNVSTLELGDSALYLCASSLGGGENTEAFFGQGTRLTVV.